Described below is a single T cell receptor (beta chain) sequence and its context. No cognate antigen has been identified for it. Base quality data are lacking; no much larger clone is found one base away. TCR CDR3 regions were amplified from genomic DNA by multiplex PCR using the deep immunoSEQ assay. Genomic DNA extracted from each cell subset was distributed evenly over all wells of several immunoSEQ 96-well plates, and each plate served as one replicate. For sorted subsets, around 200 ng genomic DNA, equal to some 30,000 T cell genomes, was loaded into each replicate PCR. Purified libraries were quantified with a Qubit 3.0 fluorometer, sized on a Bioanalyzer 2100, and re-quantified with the KAPA Library Quantification kit. Every immunoSEQ 96-well plate was sequenced on a separate single-read 150-cycle Illumina NextSeq 550 flow cell. Concerning the study's data processing: Because the immunoSEQ output held only junctional sequences and lacked quality scores, the filtering could not match the filtering applied to full-length reads. To assign V/J genes and CDR3, sequences were annotated against IMGT germline references using PyIR, a Python wrapper for IgBLAST v1.9. Reads were filtered out if the reads had weak V/J assignments (E-value above 1e-6), no CDR3, stop codons, out-of-frame junctions, or ambiguous translated residues. A V3J clonotype was defined by an identical inferred V gene, J gene, and CDR3 amino acid sequence. The percentage overlap between two repertoires was calculated by dividing the number of shared unique clonotypes by the size of the smaller repertoire. Three approaches were used to assess repertoire richness: RTK rarefaction, the Chao1 estimator, and Recon v2.1 estimates of unobserved clonotypes. OLGA was used to compute generation probabilities for all TCRbeta clonotypes that the gDNA method yielded from several donors. The clones in this table, taken by TCRdb from immuneACCESS, are in-frame only. Not every clone is retained; where verified, under half of the shortfall comes from an unresolved V gene, and the cause of the rest is unknown. From that table come the V and J calls and clone size; the DNA was used to work out D and trimming. This sample holds roughly 2 million clones; 95% were observed only once. The ten largest clones take up about 0.13% of the sample.

These data come from a study of shared clonotypes between healthy human individuals (TCRdb year 2020). Study-level background: A few men and a couple of women, aged 18 to 49 years, made up the cohort. For each donor, three plates each were used for CD4 naive and CD4 memory, two plates were used for CD8 naive, and one plate was used for CD8 memory. Blood TCR repertoires of a handful of healthy adults were deeply sequenced to estimate repertoire size and the extent of clonotype sharing between individuals. Different laboratories and diverse techniques were used to prepare libraries and sequence TCR repertoires, to increase sequencing depth and limit assay-specific biases. Between about 0.8 and 9.5 billion PBMCs per donor were obtained by leukapheresis.

The donors were healthy, HIV-negative adults who had no recently reported acute infections or vaccinations. Every donor was a Caucasian adult living in Nashville, Tennessee, USA. CD4+ T cells were enriched by magnetic negative selection, after which naive cells were positively selected on CD45RA and the negative fraction was taken as the memory subset. Blood was obtained by leukapheresis, after which PBMCs were separated by Ficoll-Histopaque density gradient centrifugation and cryopreserved in liquid nitrogen vapor phase. Analytical flow cytometry was used to check the purity and quantity of every magnetically sorted T cell population. From each sorted fraction, genomic DNA was isolated and quantified by UV absorbance on a Nanodrop 2000c. Study-level results and caveats: Estimated clonotype richness was generally larger for naive than for memory subsets. Compared with non-shared clonotypes, the clonotypes found in all four sorted-subset donors had higher generation probabilities. Pairwise subsampling led to the expectation that sequencing depth would affect the degree of clonotype sharing among donors. Because the study included a small number of donors, the genetic and exposure-history diversity represented was limited. Rarefaction of sorted-subset datasets indicated incomplete sequencing despite the large sequencing depth. Only blood was sampled, and tissue TCR repertoires likely differ from those in blood. When several donors were compared, the shared fraction of clonotypes was about 5% for naive CD4, 3.5% to 4% for naive CD8, more than 2% for memory CD4, and 0.35% to 0.4% for memory CD8.

The CDR3 runs 13 amino acids, cysteine and phenylalanine included. The DNA shown is the 39-base CDR3, in frame from base 1. Sequences LNHDA (CDR1) and SQIVND (CDR2) are obtained from the germline V gene (reference sequence). V is cut by 3 bases and J by 8 bases, and the space between the germline ends is 13 bases. In this chain, TRBV19 is recombined with TRBJ1-2; the D gene assignment is ambiguous. Sequenced: naive CD4+ T cells sorted from blood. The cell subset or site label corresponds to: CD45RA+ positively selected. This TCR came from a man between 18 and 29 years old in good health. The CDR3 loop reads CASSMENGIGYTF. The nucleotides are TGTGCCAGTAGTATGGAAAATGGGATCGGCTACACCTTC.